The entry below describes one TCR beta chain. This sample was included in a study of blood T cell repertoires in COVID-19. Overall study context: Both acute and convalescent COVID-19 samples were obtained from the United States, Italy and Spain. T cells, B-cell-depleted T cells, or PBMCs supplied cDNA or gDNA.

Authors' methods: Amplification of reference gene primers was used by the study to estimate nucleated cell counts. Sequencing was performed with immunoSEQ multiplex PCR; in TCRdb, only in-frame clones are kept and a portion is missing. The D gene and trimming were derived from the DNA, and the V and J assignments and clone size from that table. The sample lists 280,000 or so clones; 85% were seen once. This CDR3 has 12 amino acids. V lost 5 bases, J lost 6 bases, and 2 bases stayed unmatched. Germline CDR1 reads SGHTA; CDR2 reads FQGNSA. Material: peripheral blood. The sequence came from a human donor in a cohort sampled during active COVID-19. V is TRBV7-2 and J is TRBJ2-3, with 7 bases that match TRBD2. Written as DNA, the CDR3 is TGTGCCAGCAGCCGTAGCGGGGATACGCAGTATTTT. Translated: CASSRSGDTQYF.